This TCR beta chain derives from a study of cytomegalovirus exposure and HLA in healthy donors. Worth noting for this clone: Its antigen is not known.

The J segment lost 7 bases and the V segment lost 0 bases, leaving 4 bases of the junction unmatched. CDR1 is SGHRS and CDR2 is YFSETQ in the germline V gene. This CDR3 is built from 14 residues. PCR used 60 Vbeta primers and 13 Jbeta primers. The assay was immunoSEQ multiplex PCR, and TCRdb's table has in-frame clones only and misses some. Here the sample spans about 150,000 clones, roughly 80% being singletons. Study-wide findings and caveats: Earlier results showed most TCR beta V segments being productive about 90% or about 30% of the time.

Material for sequencing was PBMCs. The sequence derives from a woman between 50 and 59 years old in good health and CMV-seropositive. The V gene is TRBV5-1, the J gene TRBJ1-2; 9 nucleotides align to TRBD1. CDR3 in amino acids: CASSLDRGRSGYTF. The CDR3 DNA reads as TGCGCCAGCAGCTTGGACAGGGGGCGCAGTGGCTACACCTTC.